Listed below are T cell receptor beta chains from one sample, sequenced in a study of early T cells in non-severe SARS-CoV-2 infection. TCRdb ran MiXCR on the 5' RACE reads and lists one entry per CDR3 protein. The sample carries approximately 60,000 distinct CDR3 sequences, approximately 8.8% recorded once. The input for sequencing was whole blood, taken at baseline. These receptor sequences come from an adult who was a healthcare worker with PCR-confirmed SARS-CoV-2 infection or an uninfected control (not recorded which). CDR3s include the opening cysteine and the closing phenylalanine or tryptophan.

j_call v_call cdr3_aa
TRBJ2-2 TRBV28 CASRDTANTGELFF
TRBJ2-3 TRBV27 CASSLSSPGLQDTQYF
TRBJ2-3 TRBV21-1 CASRTGTSGPWGDTQYF
TRBJ1-5 TRBV5-6 CASSFSLTNQPQHF
TRBJ2-1 TRBV6-2/TRBV6-3 CASISLGDEQFF
TRBJ2-5 TRBV6-2/TRBV6-3 CASSPPGANSQYF
TRBJ2-6 TRBV5-1 CASSLAGGLANVLTF
TRBJ2-3 TRBV29-1 CSVLSRGRENADTQYF
TRBJ2-1 TRBV18 CASSPVEAHEQFF
TRBJ2-5 TRBV29-1 CSVDGTTVQETQYF
TRBJ2-1 TRBV3-1 CASSQLAGGAYSEQFF
TRBJ2-1 TRBV20-1 CSARDHDRTGGDLLYNEQFF
TRBJ2-6 TRBV19 CASSVPGTGLSGANVLTF
TRBJ1-4 TRBV7-6 CASSLSSSGSRATNEKLFF
TRBJ2-3 TRBV12-3/TRBV12-4 CASTHRSGSTDTQYF
TRBJ2-3 TRBV11-3 CASSRETDTQYF
TRBJ2-1 TRBV5-8 CASSLRRRTGKVYNEQFF
TRBJ2-3 TRBV20-1 CSARGEAGFTDTQYF